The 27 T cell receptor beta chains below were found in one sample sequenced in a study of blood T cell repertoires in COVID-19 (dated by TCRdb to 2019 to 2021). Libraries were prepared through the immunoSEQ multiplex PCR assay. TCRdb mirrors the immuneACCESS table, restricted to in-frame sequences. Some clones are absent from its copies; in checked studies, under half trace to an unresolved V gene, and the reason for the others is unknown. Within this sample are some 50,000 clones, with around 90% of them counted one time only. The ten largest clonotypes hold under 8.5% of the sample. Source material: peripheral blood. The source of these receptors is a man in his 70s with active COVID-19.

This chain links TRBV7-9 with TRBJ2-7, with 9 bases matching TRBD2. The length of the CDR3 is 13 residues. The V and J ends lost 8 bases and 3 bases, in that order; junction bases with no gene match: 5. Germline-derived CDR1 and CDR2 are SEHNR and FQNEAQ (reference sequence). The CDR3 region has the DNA TGTGCCAGCCGGGCGGGGGGGAACTACGAGCAGTACTTC. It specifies CASRAGGNYEQYF.

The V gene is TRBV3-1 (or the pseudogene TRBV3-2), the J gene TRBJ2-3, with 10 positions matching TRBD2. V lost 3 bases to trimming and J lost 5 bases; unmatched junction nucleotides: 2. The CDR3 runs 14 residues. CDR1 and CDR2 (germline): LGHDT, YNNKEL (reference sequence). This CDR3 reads CASSQGLAKDTQYF. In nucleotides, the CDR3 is TGTGCCAGCAGCCAGGGACTAGCGAAAGATACGCAGTATTTT.

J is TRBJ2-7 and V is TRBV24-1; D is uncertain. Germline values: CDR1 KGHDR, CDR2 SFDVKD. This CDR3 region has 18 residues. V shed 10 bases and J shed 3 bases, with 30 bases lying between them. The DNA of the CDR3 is TGTGCCACGCCAAAAAACACTATTCTGCGCCCTACTGGCTACGAGCAGTACTTC. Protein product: CATPKNTILRPTGYEQYF.

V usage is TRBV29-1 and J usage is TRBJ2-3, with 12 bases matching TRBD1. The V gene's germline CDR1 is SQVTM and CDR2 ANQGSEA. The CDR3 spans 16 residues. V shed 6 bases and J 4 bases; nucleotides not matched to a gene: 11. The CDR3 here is CSVERTGTGGPDTQYF. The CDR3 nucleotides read TGCAGCGTCGAACGGACCGGGACAGGGGGCCCAGATACGCAGTATTTT.

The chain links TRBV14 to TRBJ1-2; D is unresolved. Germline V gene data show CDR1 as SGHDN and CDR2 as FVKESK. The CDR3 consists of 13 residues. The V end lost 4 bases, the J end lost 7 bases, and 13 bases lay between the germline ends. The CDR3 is CASSPSWRVGYTF. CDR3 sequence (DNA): TGTGCCAGCAGCCCCAGTTGGCGGGTTGGCTACACCTTC.

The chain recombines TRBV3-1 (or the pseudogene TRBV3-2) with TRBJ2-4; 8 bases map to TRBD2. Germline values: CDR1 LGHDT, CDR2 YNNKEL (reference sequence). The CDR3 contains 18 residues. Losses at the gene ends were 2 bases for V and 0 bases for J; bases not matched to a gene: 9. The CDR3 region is CASSQRVSGDVAKNIQYF. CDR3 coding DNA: TGTGCCAGCAGCCAACGGGTTAGCGGGGACGTAGCCAAAAACATTCAGTACTTC.

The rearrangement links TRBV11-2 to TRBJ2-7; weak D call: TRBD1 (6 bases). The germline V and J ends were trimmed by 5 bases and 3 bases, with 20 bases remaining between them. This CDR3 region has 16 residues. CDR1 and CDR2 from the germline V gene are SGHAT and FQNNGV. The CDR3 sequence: CASSPGKAGVGYEQYF. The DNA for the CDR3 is TGTGCCAGCAGCCCTGGTAAGGCAGGGGTGGGCTACGAGCAGTACTTC.

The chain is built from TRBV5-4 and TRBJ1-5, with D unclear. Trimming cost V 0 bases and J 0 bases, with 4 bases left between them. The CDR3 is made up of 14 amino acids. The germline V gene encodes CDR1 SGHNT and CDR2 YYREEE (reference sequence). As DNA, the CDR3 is TGTGCCAGCAGCTTGGCGGGTAGCAATCAGCCCCAGCATTTT. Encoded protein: CASSLAGSNQPQHF.

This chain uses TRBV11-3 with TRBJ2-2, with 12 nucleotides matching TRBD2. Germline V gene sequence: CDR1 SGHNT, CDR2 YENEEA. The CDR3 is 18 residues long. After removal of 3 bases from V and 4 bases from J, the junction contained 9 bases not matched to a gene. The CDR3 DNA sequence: TGTGCCAGCAGCTTGGTGGGGCCTAGCGGGGGGGCCACCGGGGAGCTGTTTTTT. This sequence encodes CASSLVGPSGGATGELFF.

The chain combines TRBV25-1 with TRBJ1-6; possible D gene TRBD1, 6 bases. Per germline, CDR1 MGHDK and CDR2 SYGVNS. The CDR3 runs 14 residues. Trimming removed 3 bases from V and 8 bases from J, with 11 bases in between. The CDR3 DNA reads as TGTGCCAGCAGTGATTCAGGGGCCTATTCACCCCTCCACTTT. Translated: CASSDSGAYSPLHF.

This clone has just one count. The CDR3 sequence is CASSPGRDYQPQHF. The CDR3 DNA reads as TGTGCCAGCAGCCCAGGGCGTGATTATCAGCCCCAGCATTTT. The chain employs TRBV11-2 and TRBJ1-5; D may be TRBD1 (5 bases). Germline V gene lookup returns CDR1 SGHAT and CDR2 FQNNGV. This CDR3 comprises 14 residues. The ends were cut back, 5 bases at V and 5 bases at J, with 13 bases in the middle.

As DNA, the CDR3 is TGTGCCAGCCGACAGGGGGCCACAATTTATGTTCAGCCCCAGCATTTT. Amino acids: CASRQGATIYVQPQHF. The rearrangement uses TRBV28 and TRBJ1-5; 10 bases match TRBD1. The CDR3 extends over 16 amino acids. CDR1 is MDHEN and CDR2 is SYDVKM in the germline V gene. J was trimmed by 6 bases and V by 8 bases; bases with no gene match: 13.

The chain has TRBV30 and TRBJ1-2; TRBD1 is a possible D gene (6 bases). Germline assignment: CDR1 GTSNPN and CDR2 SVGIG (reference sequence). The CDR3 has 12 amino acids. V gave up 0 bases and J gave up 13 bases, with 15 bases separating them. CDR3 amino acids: CAWSVQGPLSTF. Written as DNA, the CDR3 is TGTGCCTGGAGTGTACAGGGTCCCCTAAGCACCTTC.

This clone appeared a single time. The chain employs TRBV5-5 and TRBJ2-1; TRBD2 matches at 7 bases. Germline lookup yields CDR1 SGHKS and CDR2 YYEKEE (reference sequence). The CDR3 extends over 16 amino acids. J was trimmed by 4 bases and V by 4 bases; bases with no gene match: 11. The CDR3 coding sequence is TGTGCCAGCAGCCCACGAGGGGCTAGCGGTTACAATGAGCAGTTCTTC. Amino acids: CASSPRGASGYNEQFF.

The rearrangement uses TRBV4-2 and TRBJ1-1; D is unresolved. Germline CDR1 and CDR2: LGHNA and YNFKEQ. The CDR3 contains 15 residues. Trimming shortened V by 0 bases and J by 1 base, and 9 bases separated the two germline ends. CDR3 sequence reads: CASSQDGAGNTEAFF. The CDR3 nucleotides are TGTGCCAGCAGCCAAGACGGTGCAGGGAACACTGAAGCTTTCTTT.

The CDR3 is CASSGGQGGSGNTIYF. Written as DNA, the CDR3 is TGTGCCAGCAGTGGGGGACAGGGAGGTTCTGGAAACACCATATATTTT. The rearrangement joins TRBV6-1 to TRBJ1-3; 9 positions match TRBD1. The length of the CDR3 is 16 residues. J was trimmed by 1 base and V by 4 bases; bases with no gene match: 5. From germline, CDR1 is MNHNS and CDR2 SASEGT.

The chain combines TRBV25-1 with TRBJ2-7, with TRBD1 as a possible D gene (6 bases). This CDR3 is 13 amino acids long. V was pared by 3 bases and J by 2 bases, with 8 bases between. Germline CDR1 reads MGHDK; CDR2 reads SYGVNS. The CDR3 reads CASSEDRPYEQYF. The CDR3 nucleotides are TGTGCCAGCAGTGAGGACAGACCCTACGAGCAGTACTTC.

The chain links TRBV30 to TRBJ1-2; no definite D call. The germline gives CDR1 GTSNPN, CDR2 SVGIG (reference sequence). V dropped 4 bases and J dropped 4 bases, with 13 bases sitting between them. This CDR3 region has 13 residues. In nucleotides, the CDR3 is TGTGCCTGGAACGGTCAACCCCCCTATGGCTACACCTTC. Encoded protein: CAWNGQPPYGYTF.

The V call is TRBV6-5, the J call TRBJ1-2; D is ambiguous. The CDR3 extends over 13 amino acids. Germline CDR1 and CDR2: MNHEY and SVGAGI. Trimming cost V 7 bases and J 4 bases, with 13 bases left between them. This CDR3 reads CASNRGWSYGYTF. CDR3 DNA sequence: TGTGCCAGCAATCGGGGTTGGTCCTATGGCTACACCTTC.

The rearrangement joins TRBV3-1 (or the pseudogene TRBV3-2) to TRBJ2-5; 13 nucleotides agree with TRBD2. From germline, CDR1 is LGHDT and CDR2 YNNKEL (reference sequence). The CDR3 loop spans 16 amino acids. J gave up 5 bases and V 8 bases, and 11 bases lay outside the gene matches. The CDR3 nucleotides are TGTGCCAGCGGAGATCGACTAGCGGGGGGTCAGGAGACCCAGTACTTC. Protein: CASGDRLAGGQETQYF.

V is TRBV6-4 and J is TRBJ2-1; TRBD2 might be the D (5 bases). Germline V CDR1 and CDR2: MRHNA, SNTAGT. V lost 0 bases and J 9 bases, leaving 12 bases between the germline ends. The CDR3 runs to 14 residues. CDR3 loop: CASSDSMASSEQFF. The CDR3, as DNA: TGTGCCAGCAGTGACTCGATGGCTAGCAGTGAGCAGTTCTTC.

Here the CDR3 reads CASSVLFEQYF. In DNA form, the CDR3 reads TGTGCCAGCAGCGTATTATTCGAGCAGTACTTC. The chain is built from TRBV9 and TRBJ2-7; D call uncertain. V was shortened by 1 base and J by 6 bases, with 5 bases between the two germline ends. Germline V gene data show CDR1 as SGDLS and CDR2 as YYNGEE. The CDR3 covers 11 residues.

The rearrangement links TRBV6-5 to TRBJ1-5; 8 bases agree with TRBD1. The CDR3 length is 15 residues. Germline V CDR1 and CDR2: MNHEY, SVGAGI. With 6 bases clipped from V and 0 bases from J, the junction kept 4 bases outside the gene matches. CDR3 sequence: CASRRQGNSNQPQHF. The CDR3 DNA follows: TGTGCCAGCAGACGACAGGGGAATAGCAATCAGCCCCAGCATTTT.

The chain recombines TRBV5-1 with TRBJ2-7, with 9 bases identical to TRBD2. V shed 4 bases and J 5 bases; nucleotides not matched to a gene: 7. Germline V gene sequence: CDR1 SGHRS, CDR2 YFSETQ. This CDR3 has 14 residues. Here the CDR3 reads CASSRWTSAHEQYF. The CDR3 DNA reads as TGCGCCAGCAGCAGATGGACTAGCGCCCACGAGCAGTACTTC.

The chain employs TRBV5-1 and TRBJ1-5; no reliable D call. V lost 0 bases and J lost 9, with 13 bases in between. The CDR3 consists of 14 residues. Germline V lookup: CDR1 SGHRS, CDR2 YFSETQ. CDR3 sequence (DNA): TGCGCCAGCAGCTTGGATACAGACGTACGGCCCCAGCATTTT. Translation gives CASSLDTDVRPQHF. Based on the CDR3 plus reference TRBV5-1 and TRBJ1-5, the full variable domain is KAGVTQTPRYLIKTRGQQVTLSCSPISGHRSVSWYQQTPGQGLQFLFEYFSETQRNKGNFPGRFSGRQFSNSRSEMNVSTLELGDSALYLCASSLDTDVRPQHFGDGTRLSIL.

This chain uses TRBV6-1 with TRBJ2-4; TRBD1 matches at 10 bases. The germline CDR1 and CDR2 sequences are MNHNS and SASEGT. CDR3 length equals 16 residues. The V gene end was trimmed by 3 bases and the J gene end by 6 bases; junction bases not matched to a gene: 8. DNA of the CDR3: TGTGCCAGCAGTGAGAGGGGACAGGGGATTGGAAACATTCAGTACTTC. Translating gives CASSERGQGIGNIQYF.

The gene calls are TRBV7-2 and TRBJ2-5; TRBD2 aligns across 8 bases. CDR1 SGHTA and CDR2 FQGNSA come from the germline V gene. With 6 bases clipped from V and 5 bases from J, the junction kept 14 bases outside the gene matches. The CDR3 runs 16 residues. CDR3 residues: CASSPSSSGVAETQYF. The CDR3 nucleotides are TGTGCCAGCAGTCCCAGCAGTAGCGGGGTCGCGGAGACCCAGTACTTC.